One and the same sample provided the 9 T cell receptor beta chains below, sequenced in a study of blood T cell repertoires in COVID-19. Generated by immunoSEQ multiplex PCR, the TCRdb table keeps only in-frame clones and is missing some. The sample yields roughly 310,000 clones, around 89% seen once. The material sequenced was PBMCs or T cells enriched from blood (not recorded which). The receptors were sampled from a woman aged 40-49 years who had recovered from COVID-19.

The V call is TRBV5-5, the J call TRBJ1-1; the D gene is possibly TRBD1 (6 bases). V gave up 2 bases and J gave up 2 bases, with 13 bases separating them. Germline V lookup: CDR1 SGHKS, CDR2 YYEKEE (reference sequence). This CDR3 is 15 amino acids long. The CDR3 loop reads CASSLIRGGNTEAFF. In nucleotides, the CDR3 is TGTGCCAGCAGCTTAATTAGGGGGGGAAACACTGAAGCTTTCTTT.

The chain couples TRBV11-2 to TRBJ2-7; 7 positions match TRBD1. V gave up 0 bases and J gave up 5 bases; unmatched junction bases: 7. Germline CDR1 is SGHAT and CDR2 is FQNNGV. The CDR3 spans 15 residues. The CDR3 DNA follows: TGTGCCAGCAGCTTAGATCTCGGCAGGGGGAACGAGCAGTACTTC. It translates to CASSLDLGRGNEQYF.

The chain is built from TRBV19 and TRBJ1-4, with D possibly matching TRBD1 (5 bases). Trimming took off 6 bases at V and 6 bases at J, with 11 bases between the two ends. The CDR3 covers 13 residues. Germline CDR1 reads LNHDA; CDR2 reads SQIVND (reference sequence). The CDR3 is CASSQWGDEKLFF. CDR3 sequence (DNA): TGTGCCAGTAGCCAATGGGGCGATGAAAAACTGTTTTTT.

The V call is TRBV9, the J call TRBJ2-3, with a possible D match to TRBD1 (6 bases). Germline V gene sequence: CDR1 SGDLS, CDR2 YYNGEE. Trimming took 1 base from V and 6 from J, leaving 15 bases between them. This CDR3 contains 15 residues. The CDR3 DNA reads as TGTGCCAGCAGCGTACCCCTTACAGGGTCGGATACGCAGTATTTT. The encoded protein is CASSVPLTGSDTQYF.

The genes are TRBV12-3 or TRBV12-4 and TRBJ1-2; D is undetermined. Trimming cost V 6 bases and J 5 bases, with 10 bases left between them. The CDR3 has 12 amino acids. The CDR3, as DNA: TGTGCCAGCAGCGAGTCCTTGTATGGCTACACCTTC. This codes for CASSESLYGYTF.

The V and J genes are TRBV10-3 and TRBJ2-3; 9 bases are shared with TRBD1. Losses at the gene ends were 3 bases for V and 3 bases for J; bases not matched to a gene: 7. The CDR3 totals 16 residues. Germline V gives CDR1 ENHRY, CDR2 SYGVKD. The CDR3: CAISEWDREVTDTQYF. The CDR3 bases are TGTGCCATCAGTGAATGGGACAGGGAAGTGACAGATACGCAGTATTTT.

V and J are TRBV24-1 and TRBJ1-1, with TRBD1 matching 9 bases. The V gene's germline CDR1 is KGHDR and CDR2 SFDVKD. V shed 6 bases and J 1 base; nucleotides not matched to a gene: 5. This CDR3 is built from 15 residues. The CDR3 protein is CATSSAGQGNTEAFF. In nucleotides, the CDR3 is TGTGCCACCAGTTCTGCGGGACAGGGGAACACTGAAGCTTTCTTT.

This clone appeared once. The chain carries TRBV7-3 and TRBJ2-1; weak D call: TRBD2 (5 bases). CDR3 length: 14 residues. Germline CDR1 reads SGHTA; CDR2 reads FQGTGA. V was shortened by 5 bases and J by 2 bases, with 10 bases between the two germline ends. The CDR3 sequence: CASSARTAYNEQFF. CDR3 coding DNA: TGTGCCAGCAGCGCCCGGACTGCCTACAATGAGCAGTTCTTC.

J is TRBJ2-2 and V is TRBV6-5, with 8 bases aligning to TRBD2. The V gene's germline CDR1 is MNHEY and CDR2 SVGAGI. This CDR3 has 15 amino acids. V lost 6 bases and J lost 4; bases outside the gene matches: 7. CDR3 protein: CASSFKAGGTGELFF. In DNA form, the CDR3 reads TGTGCCAGCAGCTTTAAGGCGGGGGGCACCGGGGAGCTGTTTTTT.